This entry features one T cell receptor (beta chain) sequence. The sample belongs to a study of blood T cell repertoires in COVID-19. The table came from immunoSEQ multiplex PCR; TCRdb's copy has only in-frame clones and leaves some out. The sample has approximately 68,000 clones; more than 65% are singletons. With V trimmed by 6 bases and J by 4 bases, 8 bases remained unmatched. This CDR3 comprises 15 residues. Per germline, CDR1 LNHDA and CDR2 SQIVND (reference sequence). What was sequenced was peripheral blood. The clonotype comes from a woman in her 50s with acute or convalescent COVID-19. This sequence joins TRBV19 and TRBJ2-1, with 8 bases matching TRBD2. CDR3 nucleotide sequence: TGTGCCAGTAGGGGGGGACTAGAAGAATACAATGAGCAGTTCTTC. It translates to CASRGGLEEYNEQFF.